A single sample is the source of the 28 T cell receptor beta chains below, sequenced in a study of radiation and T cells in renal cell carcinoma. Indicated time point: blood 4 weeks post-SBRT, at nephrectomy. Documented treatment: 15 Gy SBRT to primary tumor, nephrectomy 4 weeks later. Assay used: immunoSEQ multiplex PCR; TCRdb lists only in-frame clones, some missing. Of around 78,000 clones in the sample, 80% to 90% were seen once. The sequencing here drew on blood, taken from a patient whose treatment included radiotherapy and nephrectomy. The origin of the receptors is a woman in her 70s with renal cell carcinoma.

The chain joins TRBV9 to TRBJ1-6; tentative D call: TRBD1 (5 bases). The CDR3 is 16 residues long. Germline CDR1 is SGDLS and CDR2 is YYNGEE. Trimming shortened V by 0 bases and J by 6 bases, and 13 bases separated the two germline ends. DNA of the CDR3: TGTGCCAGCAGCGTAGGGGACGATAGGCGTAATTCACCCCTCCACTTT. As protein: CASSVGDDRRNSPLHF.

This chain uses TRBV6-5 with TRBJ2-7, with 9 bases identical to TRBD2. Per the germline V gene, CDR1 is MNHEY and CDR2 is SVGAGI. The CDR3 is made up of 13 amino acids. Trimming removed 0 bases from V and 12 bases from J; junction bases left unmatched: 6. CDR3 nucleotide sequence: TGTGCCAGCAGTTACTCCGGGACTAGCTTGAGGTACTTC. Translating gives CASSYSGTSLRYF.

This sequence joins TRBV7-3 and TRBJ2-7, with 13 bases matching TRBD2. Looked up from germline, CDR1 is SGHTA and CDR2 is FQGTGA. The CDR3 is 16 residues long. After removal of 5 bases from V and 2 bases from J, the junction contained 6 bases not matched to a gene. The CDR3 region has the DNA TGTGCCAGCAGCCAAGGGGGACTAGCGGGGACCTACGAGCAGTACTTC. Translated: CASSQGGLAGTYEQYF.

J is TRBJ2-6 and V is TRBV19; the D gene is possibly TRBD1 (6 bases). The CDR3 has 13 residues. Trimming took 4 bases from V and 7 from J, leaving 8 bases between them. Germline V CDR1 and CDR2: LNHDA, SQIVND (reference sequence). The CDR3 region is CASSRDTANVLTF. CDR3 nucleotides: TGTGCCAGTAGTAGGGACACTGCCAACGTCCTGACTTTC. The full variable domain, rest sourced from reference TRBV19 and TRBJ2-6, is DGGITQSPKYLFRKEGQNVTLSCEQNLNHDAMYWYRQDPGQGLRLIYYSQIVNDFQKGDIAEGYSVSREKKESFPLTVTSAQKNPTAFYLCASSRDTANVLTFGAGSRLTVL.

This sequence joins TRBV2 and TRBJ2-7; 10 nucleotides align to TRBD2. The trim removed 6 bases at V and 0 bases at J, leaving 20 bases unmatched. CDR1 is SNHLY, CDR2 FYNNEI, per germline. The CDR3 consists of 20 residues. The CDR3 nucleotides are TGTGCCAGCAGGGGGAGAGTCGGGCTAGCGGGGGCCGCAAGCTCCTACGAGCAGTACTTC. Translation gives CASRGRVGLAGAASSYEQYF.

J is TRBJ1-1 and V is TRBV20-1; no reliable D call. Germline V gene lookup returns CDR1 DFQATT and CDR2 SNEGSKA (reference sequence). The CDR3 length is 11 residues. Trimming removed 0 bases from V and 4 bases from J, with 3 bases in between. The CDR3 loop is CSARDRTEAFF. The CDR3, as DNA: TGCAGTGCTAGAGATCGCACTGAAGCTTTCTTT.

The rearrangement joins TRBV4-1 to TRBJ1-4, with D possibly TRBD1 on 5 matching bases. Germline V gives CDR1 MGHRA, CDR2 YSYEKL. V lost 7 bases and J lost 0, with 12 bases in between. The CDR3 loop spans 15 amino acids. The CDR3 spells CASNNGAATNEKLFF. Written as DNA, the CDR3 is TGCGCCAGCAACAATGGGGCCGCAACTAATGAAAAACTGTTTTTT.

This sequence joins TRBV5-6 and TRBJ2-7, with 8 bases aligning to TRBD1. Germline loops: CDR1 SGHDT, CDR2 YYEEEE. This CDR3 contains 15 residues. The trim removed 1 base at V and 1 base at J, leaving 4 bases unmatched. CDR3 nucleotides: TGTGCCAGCAGCTTGCCCAGGGGGCTTTCCTACGAGCAGTACTTC. Amino acids: CASSLPRGLSYEQYF.

The chain couples TRBV5-5 to TRBJ2-3; D not certain. Germline assignment: CDR1 SGHKS and CDR2 YYEKEE (reference sequence). CDR3 length: 14 residues. The V end was cut by 2 bases, the J end by 2 bases, with 9 bases between. CDR3 amino acids: CASSFGGNTDTQYF. The CDR3 DNA reads as TGTGCCAGCAGCTTTGGCGGCAACACAGATACGCAGTATTTT.

V is TRBV7-2 and J is TRBJ1-1; D call uncertain. CDR1 is SGHTA, CDR2 FQGNSA, per germline. There are 12 residues in the CDR3. V lost 6 bases and J lost 1, with 6 bases in between. CDR3 residues: CASRKQNTEAFF. The CDR3 DNA is TGTGCCAGCAGGAAACAGAACACTGAAGCTTTCTTT.

The CDR3 sequence: CASSPRGWNSPLHF. The CDR3, as DNA: TGTGCCAGCAGCCCGAGGGGATGGAATTCACCCCTCCACTTT. This sequence joins TRBV7-2 and TRBJ1-6; tentatively, D is TRBD1 (5 bases). Trimming cost V 5 bases and J 7 bases, with 12 bases left between them. CDR3 length: 14 residues. The germline gives CDR1 SGHTA, CDR2 FQGNSA.

V is TRBV28 and J is TRBJ1-4; 7 nucleotides agree with TRBD1. Germline loops: CDR1 MDHEN, CDR2 SYDVKM. This CDR3 is 14 amino acids long. V lost 3 bases, J lost 8 bases, and 6 bases stayed unmatched. The CDR3 DNA follows: TGTGCCAGCAGTTTCAAGGGGGCGAGGGAAAAACTGTTTTTT. Amino acids: CASSFKGAREKLFF. The complete variable domain, with remaining parts taken from reference TRBV28 and TRBJ1-4, reads DVKVTQSSRYLVKRTGEKVFLECVQDMDHENMFWYRQDPGLGLRLIYFSYDVKMKEKGDIPEGYSVSREKKERFSLILESASTNQTSMYLCASSFKGAREKLFFGSGTQLSVL.

As concerns this clone: Sequence at one end of the junction differs from germline and may be a read error. The V and J genes are TRBV5-1 and TRBJ2-2; D not certain. This CDR3 has 16 amino acids. Germline loops: CDR1 SGHRS, CDR2 YFSETQ. CDR3 protein: CASSWLGSTNTEELFF. The CDR3 DNA follows: TGCGCCAGCAGCTGGTTGGGAAGTACGAACACCGAGGAGCTGTTTTTT.

The rearrangement uses TRBV7-3 and TRBJ2-5; 10 bases match TRBD1. The CDR3 covers 16 residues. Germline values: CDR1 SGHTA, CDR2 FQGTGA. V lost 5 bases to trimming and J lost 9 bases; unmatched junction nucleotides: 15. CDR3 bases: TGTGCCAGCAGCCCCACCGGACAGGGGGATTTTTCGTCCCAGTACTTC. Protein sequence: CASSPTGQGDFSSQYF.

The J gene is TRBJ2-3, the V gene TRBV27; 13 bases line up with TRBD2. Germline values: CDR1 MNHEY, CDR2 SMNVEV (reference sequence). Trimming cost V 5 bases and J 4 bases; bases outside gene matches: 6. The CDR3 has 16 amino acids. The CDR3 DNA follows: TGTGCCAGCAGTCAGACTAGCGGGGGGCTATCAGATACGCAGTATTTT. As protein: CASSQTSGGLSDTQYF.

The chain joins TRBV5-1 to TRBJ1-1, with a tentative D call TRBD1 (5 bases). V was shortened by 5 bases and J by 8 bases, with 13 bases between the two germline ends. CDR1 is SGHRS and CDR2 is YFSETQ in the germline V gene. This CDR3 is 12 amino acids long. The CDR3: CASSRGRMEAFF. DNA of the CDR3: TGCGCCAGCAGTCGGGGACGGATGGAAGCTTTCTTT.

The chain combines TRBV19 with TRBJ1-5; D ambiguous. Germline CDR1 is LNHDA and CDR2 is SQIVND (reference sequence). V lost 0 bases to trimming and J lost 5 bases, with 5 bases between them. The CDR3 runs 13 residues. The CDR3 is CASSIDRDQPQHF. The CDR3 DNA reads TGTGCCAGTAGTATAGATAGGGATCAGCCCCAGCATTTT.

This chain connects TRBV7-2 to TRBJ2-3; D is unresolved. The CDR3 sequence is 14 residues long. Germline values: CDR1 SGHTA, CDR2 FQGNSA. V dropped 2 bases and J dropped 2 bases, with 8 bases sitting between them. The CDR3 nucleotides read TGTGCCAGCAGCTTAATAGATTACACAGATACGCAGTATTTT. Its protein product is CASSLIDYTDTQYF.

The chain carries TRBV30 and TRBJ2-4, with 7 bases lining up with TRBD2. V gave up 2 bases and J gave up 2 bases; unmatched junction bases: 6. CDR1 and CDR2 from the germline V gene are GTSNPN and SVGIG (reference sequence). CDR3 length: 15 amino acids. The DNA for the CDR3 is TGTGCCTGGAGTCCAAGCGGGGTGACCAAAAACATTCAGTACTTC. Amino acids: CAWSPSGVTKNIQYF.

The chain couples TRBV7-2 to TRBJ1-1; a possible D gene is TRBD1 (6 bases). The CDR3 spans 16 residues. Between the trimmed V and J ends, which lost 0 bases and 5 bases, there was a span of 16 bases. Germline values: CDR1 SGHTA, CDR2 FQGNSA. CDR3 in DNA: TGTGCCAGCAGCTTAGCGGGCGGGGGCGCGTGGACTGAAGCTTTCTTT. Its protein product is CASSLAGGGAWTEAFF.

The V call is TRBV11-3, the J call TRBJ1-2, with TRBD1 as a possible D gene (6 bases). CDR3 length: 14 amino acids. CDR1 and CDR2 (germline): SGHNT, YENEEA. With 5 bases removed from V and 5 bases from J, the gap between germline ends came to 15 bases. The CDR3 sequence is CASSTGTGNYGYTF. Here the CDR3 DNA reads TGTGCCAGCAGCACAGGGACGGGCAATTATGGCTACACCTTC.

The V call is TRBV5-4, the J call TRBJ1-1; D possibly corresponds to TRBD1 (5 bases). Germline values: CDR1 SGHNT, CDR2 YYREEE (reference sequence). The CDR3 runs to 16 residues. V was cut by 0 bases and J by 4 bases, with 16 bases left in between. The CDR3 loop is CASSLDGSGSGTEAFF. The CDR3 bases are TGTGCCAGCAGCTTGGATGGGTCAGGGAGTGGCACTGAAGCTTTCTTT.

The chain recombines TRBV28 with TRBJ1-1, with no clear D. CDR1 and CDR2 from the germline V gene are MDHEN and SYDVKM. V lost 5 bases to trimming and J lost 2 bases, with 15 bases between them. The CDR3 has 15 residues. In DNA form, the CDR3 reads TGTGCCAGCAGTCCCTTCTTGAAAGGTAACACTGAAGCTTTCTTT. The encoded protein is CASSPFLKGNTEAFF. The full variable domain, rest sourced from reference TRBV28 and TRBJ1-1, is DVKVTQSSRYLVKRTGEKVFLECVQDMDHENMFWYRQDPGLGLRLIYFSYDVKMKEKGDIPEGYSVSREKKERFSLILESASTNQTSMYLCASSPFLKGNTEAFFGQGTRLTVV.

The CDR3 spells CASSITGMTAFF. The CDR3 nucleotides are TGTGCCAGCAGCATTACCGGGATGACAGCTTTCTTT. This chain joins TRBV7-9 and TRBJ1-1; D remains ambiguous. V shed 5 bases and J shed 10 bases, with 14 bases lying between them. From germline, CDR1 is SEHNR and CDR2 FQNEAQ (reference sequence). This CDR3 comprises 12 residues.

V is TRBV19 and J is TRBJ2-2, with D perhaps TRBD1 (6 bases). The CDR3 loop spans 16 amino acids. The V gene lost 4 bases and the J gene lost 5 bases, with 17 bases spanning the gap. Germline assignment: CDR1 LNHDA and CDR2 SQIVND (reference sequence). CDR3 nucleotide sequence: TGTGCCAGTAGTAGACAACAGGGAAGGGGTACCGGGGAGCTGTTTTTT. Its protein is CASSRQQGRGTGELFF.

V is TRBV29-1 and J is TRBJ2-2; TRBD1 might be the D (6 bases). The CDR3 spans 16 residues. Germline CDR1 and CDR2: SQVTM and ANQGSEA. With 1 base removed from V and 7 bases from J, the gap between germline ends came to 19 bases. In DNA, the CDR3 is TGCAGCGTTGAAGGAGGTGGGGGCCTCTCGTACGGGGAGCTGTTTTTT. Translation gives CSVEGGGGLSYGELFF.

In regard to this clone: One junction end disagrees with the germline gene, perhaps due to a read error. The rearrangement links TRBV7-7 to TRBJ2-3; 8 bases line up with TRBD1. The CDR3 consists of 16 residues. Per germline, CDR1 SSHAT and CDR2 FNYEAQ (reference sequence). CDR3 nucleotides: TGTGCTAGCAGCGTAGGACAGGGTGAGGCCACAGATACGCAGTATTTT. This gives the protein CASSVGQGEATDTQYF.

This clone was observed a single time. The rearrangement links TRBV14 to TRBJ2-1; D is unclear. The CDR3 spans 13 residues. The V and J ends lost 1 base and 10 bases respectively, with 11 bases between them. Germline V gene lookup returns CDR1 SGHDN and CDR2 FVKESK. The CDR3 nucleotides are TGTGCCAGCAGCCAAGTATTGCCCAGCGAGCAGTTCTTC. Translating it yields CASSQVLPSEQFF.